This T cell receptor (beta chain) came from a study of brain T cells in children with intractable seizures. Time point specified: blood from clinic visit 5 months post-surgery; TSC patient then seizure free. Only cases whose brain tissue showed the highest T cell transcript signatures were sequenced. At least one anti-epileptic drug was given before surgery. Sequencing was performed with immunoSEQ multiplex PCR; in TCRdb, only in-frame clones are kept and a portion is missing. The profile shows about 340,000 clones, more than 85% of them singletons. This CDR3 is built from 14 residues. Per the germline V gene, CDR1 is SQVTM and CDR2 is ANQGSEA. Trimming took 1 base from V and 4 from J, leaving 12 bases between them.

Sequenced material: peripheral blood, taken approximately 5 months after surgery. The V call is TRBV29-1, the J call TRBJ2-3; possibly TRBD2 for D (6 bases). The source is a boy under two years old with tuberous sclerosis and intractable seizures. CDR3 residues: CSVEGDGEADTQYF. The CDR3 DNA reads as TGCAGCGTTGAAGGAGACGGGGAGGCAGATACGCAGTATTTT.